What follows describes a single T cell receptor (beta chain). The table came from immunoSEQ multiplex PCR; TCRdb's copy has only in-frame clones and leaves some out. Seen here are 300,000 to 350,000 clones, 70% to 90% observed once, and the top ten hold 2.2%. Individuals aged roughly 18 to 95 years were recruited from 24 US areas. The entry originates in a study of blood T cell repertoires in COVID-19. Study-level information: Collection of acute and convalescent COVID-19 samples took place in the United States, Italy and Spain.

The CDR3 covers 13 residues. Trimming stripped 6 bases from V and 6 bases from J, with 11 bases between. From germline, CDR1 is KGHSH and CDR2 LQKENI. The V gene is TRBV18, the J gene TRBJ2-2, with a weak D call TRBD1 (5 bases). Sequenced input: PBMCs or T cells enriched from blood (not recorded which). The sequence came from a man younger than 40 who had recovered from COVID-19. CDR3 sequence reads: CASSLREPGELFF. The CDR3 region has the DNA TGTGCCAGCTCCCTCAGGGAACCCGGGGAGCTGTTTTTT.